The 6 T cell receptor beta chains reported below all come from one sample, sequenced in a study of patients and donors after allogeneic stem cell transplantation. TCRdb re-called the RT-PCR reads with MiXCR, one entry per CDR3 protein. The data show hundreds of thousands of distinct CDR3 sequences, around 15% seen once. Source material: blood, either unsorted or a sorted T cell fraction (not recorded which). These receptors originate from a human donor who was either an allogeneic HSCT recipient or a stem cell or donor lymphocyte infusion donor (not recorded which). It is not recorded whose cells these are; they may come from a transplant donor.

A single count supports this clonotype. This sequence joins TRBV4-3 and TRBJ1-2, with 8 bases that match TRBD1. Unmatched junction bases numbered 5, after V lost 1 base and J lost 7 bases. This CDR3 has 14 residues. CDR1 and CDR2 (germline): LGHNA, YSLEER. Written as DNA, the CDR3 is TGCGCCAGCAGCCAAGCAGGGGGCGGCCCTGGCTACACCTTC. Protein sequence: CASSQAGGGPGYTF.

The V call is TRBV7-2, the J call TRBJ2-5; D is undetermined. CDR1 is SGHTA, CDR2 FQGNSA, per germline. CDR3 length equals 13 residues. The ends were cut back, 4 bases at V and 7 bases at J, with 13 bases in the middle. The CDR3 spells CASSSRTPLTQYF. In nucleotides, the CDR3 is TGTGCCAGCAGCTCTCGGACGCCCTTGACCCAGTACTTC. Based on the CDR3 plus reference TRBV7-2 and TRBJ2-5, the full variable domain is GAGVSQSPSNKVTEKGKDVELRCDPISGHTALYWYRQSLGQGLEFLIYFQGNSAPDKSGLPSDRFSAERTGGSVSTLTIQRTQQEDSAVYLCASSSRTPLTQYFGPGTRLLVL.

The chain links TRBV21-1 to TRBJ1-3. TRBV21-1 is tagged as a pseudogene. CDR3 length: 15 residues. In DNA form, the CDR3 reads TGTGCCAGCCAAGGGAGGCAAGTCTCTGGAAACACCATATATTTT. Protein: CASQGRQVSGNTIYF.

The chain is built from TRBV23-1 and TRBJ2-7; D uncertain. TRBV23-1 is designated an ORF whose function remains uncertain. Trimming took off 4 bases at V and 0 bases at J, with 10 bases between the two ends. The CDR3 extends over 14 amino acids. The chain's CDR3 is CASSPKGFSYEQYF. The CDR3 DNA follows: TGCGCCAGCAGTCCGAAGGGCTTCTCCTACGAGCAGTACTTC.

This clonotype was seen ten or more times. The chain recombines TRBV5-1 with TRBJ2-7; D ambiguous. Trimming took 6 bases from V and 7 from J, leaving 11 bases between them. The CDR3 is made up of 11 amino acids. Germline lookup yields CDR1 SGHRS and CDR2 YFSETQ. This CDR3 reads CASNTDGEQYF. CDR3 coding DNA: TGCGCCAGCAATACGGATGGAGAGCAGTACTTC.

There are a few counts of this clonotype. The rearrangement joins TRBV30 to TRBJ1-4; unclear D gene. The V gene lost 0 bases and the J gene lost 0 bases, with 8 bases spanning the gap. The germline V gene encodes CDR1 GTSNPN and CDR2 SVGIG (reference sequence). This CDR3 is built from 15 residues. CDR3 in DNA: TGTGCCTGGAGTGTAATTGGCCCAACTAATGAAAAACTGTTTTTT. Protein product: CAWSVIGPTNEKLFF.